The 30 T cell receptor beta chains below were found in one sample sequenced in a study of a mutant IDH1 vaccine in newly diagnosed glioma. Their antigens are not known. Assay: immunoSEQ multiplex PCR; the TCRdb copy retains only in-frame clones and omits some. The sample lists nearly 30,000 clones; roughly 87% were seen once. Regarding time point: week 5, during vaccination. Each dose of the vaccine consisted of 300 ug of mutant IDH1 20-mer peptide, with topical imiquimod. The specimen was peripheral blood mononuclear cells (PBMCs), collected from a glioma patient whose treatment included an IDH1 peptide vaccine. The receptor source for this set is a woman aged 40 to 50 with glioma. Some clones in this sample may be carry-over from other donors' samples.

The rearrangement joins TRBV7-8 to TRBJ1-1; no clear D gene. V lost 5 bases and J lost 8, with 18 bases in between. Germline CDR1 reads SGHVS; CDR2 reads FQNEAQ. The CDR3 totals 14 residues. As DNA, the CDR3 is TGTGCCAGCAGCGATCTCCAAGGGATCGCCGAAGCTTTCTTT. The encoded protein is CASSDLQGIAEAFF. The full variable domain, its missing parts supplied by reference TRBV7-8 and TRBJ1-1, is GAGVSQSPRYKVAKRGQDVALRCDPISGHVSLFWYQQALGQGPEFLTYFQNEAQLDKSGLPSDRFFAERPEGSVSTLKIQRTQQEDSAVYLCASSDLQGIAEAFFGQGTRLTVV.

V gene TRBV4-2 combines with J gene TRBJ2-7; maybe TRBD2 (5 bases). CDR1 is LGHNA, CDR2 YNFKEQ, per germline. V lost 0 bases and J lost 1, with 10 bases in between. The CDR3 loop spans 15 amino acids. The CDR3 here is CASSQEALASYEQYF. CDR3 sequence (DNA): TGTGCCAGCAGCCAAGAAGCGCTAGCATCCTACGAGCAGTACTTC.

V gene TRBV21-1 combines with J gene TRBJ2-2; the table gives TRBD2 as D, unverified against the DNA. TRBV21-1 is a listed pseudogene. CDR3 length equals 15 residues. The CDR3 reads CASSKRDYNTGELFF. The CDR3 DNA reads TGTGCCAGCAGCAAACGGGACTACAACACCGGGGAGCTGTTTTTT.

The V and J genes are TRBV9 and TRBJ1-5, with D perhaps TRBD1 (5 bases). CDR3 size: 15 residues. Germline CDR1 is SGDLS and CDR2 is YYNGEE. Trimming removed 6 bases at V and 4 bases at J, with 17 bases between. For the CDR3, the DNA is TGTGCCAGCAATTCGGGGGGATTACAAAATCAGCCCCAGCATTTT. Protein product: CASNSGGLQNQPQHF.

The V call is TRBV2, the J call TRBJ1-2, with a weak D call TRBD1 (6 bases). Trimming cost V 5 bases and J 4 bases, with 14 bases left between them. The germline V gene encodes CDR1 SNHLY and CDR2 FYNNEI. The CDR3 covers 14 residues. The CDR3 bases are TGTGCCAGCAGTCTCCGTTGGGGGCTCTATGGCTACACCTTC. It encodes CASSLRWGLYGYTF.

The chain employs TRBV9 and TRBJ2-2; 9 bases agree with TRBD2. CDR1 is SGDLS, CDR2 YYNGEE, per germline. V lost 3 bases and J lost 5; bases outside the gene matches: 2. This CDR3 region has 14 residues. CDR3 loop: CASSATSGTGELFF. The CDR3 nucleotides are TGTGCCAGCAGCGCGACTAGCGGAACCGGGGAGCTGTTTTTT. The full variable domain, completed using reference TRBV9 and TRBJ2-2, is DSGVTQTPKHLITATGQRVTLRCSPRSGDLSVYWYQQSLDQGLQFLIQYYNGEERAKGNILERFSAQQFPDLHSELNLSSLELGDSALYFCASSATSGTGELFFGEGSRLTVL.

This clone was seen just once. V gene TRBV5-6 combines with J gene TRBJ2-2; TRBD2 might be the D (5 bases). Looked up from germline, CDR1 is SGHDT and CDR2 is YYEEEE. The CDR3 extends over 14 amino acids. Trimming stripped 1 base from V and 2 bases from J, with 6 bases between. The CDR3 DNA follows: TGTGCCAGCAGCTTGAGACTAAACACCGGGGAGCTGTTTTTT. It codes for CASSLRLNTGELFF.

The V gene is TRBV28, the J gene TRBJ1-3; D is undetermined. This CDR3 has 15 residues. V was cut by 3 bases and J by 4 bases, with 13 bases left in between. Germline V gene lookup returns CDR1 MDHEN and CDR2 SYDVKM. This CDR3 reads CASSLGPRMGNTIYF. The DNA of the CDR3 is TGTGCCAGCAGTTTGGGTCCGAGGATGGGAAACACCATATATTTT. The variable domain in full, completed from reference TRBV28 and TRBJ1-3, reads DVKVTQSSRYLVKRTGEKVFLECVQDMDHENMFWYRQDPGLGLRLIYFSYDVKMKEKGDIPEGYSVSREKKERFSLILESASTNQTSMYLCASSLGPRMGNTIYFGEGSWLTVV.

This clone showed up just a few times. The gene calls are TRBV19 and TRBJ1-3, with D maybe TRBD1 (6 bases). The length of the CDR3 is 13 residues. Looked up from germline, CDR1 is LNHDA and CDR2 is SQIVND (reference sequence). V was cut by 8 bases and J by 4 bases, with 12 bases left in between. The CDR3 DNA is TGTGCCAGTTCCCAGGGGAAAGGAAACACCATATATTTT. Translation gives CASSQGKGNTIYF.

The genes are TRBV9 and TRBJ2-3; D uncertain. V lost 4 bases and J lost 4, with 13 bases in between. Per the germline V gene, CDR1 is SGDLS and CDR2 is YYNGEE. This CDR3 spans 14 amino acids. The CDR3 is CASSPLRYPDTQYF. The CDR3 nucleotides read TGTGCCAGCAGCCCCCTACGGTATCCAGATACGCAGTATTTT. The full variable domain, in which reference TRBV9 and TRBJ2-3 provide the parts outside the CDR3, is DSGVTQTPKHLITATGQRVTLRCSPRSGDLSVYWYQQSLDQGLQFLIQYYNGEERAKGNILERFSAQQFPDLHSELNLSSLELGDSALYFCASSPLRYPDTQYFGPGTRLTVL.

This chain uses TRBV7-3 with TRBJ1-1; possible D gene TRBD1, 5 bases. Trimming stripped 1 base from V and 3 bases from J, with 18 bases between. The CDR3 extends over 17 amino acids. Germline V gene data show CDR1 as SGHTA and CDR2 as FQGTGA. CDR3 DNA: TGTGCCAGCAGCTTAAACGGGGGGTCTGGGGTTGACACTGAAGCTTTCTTT. The encoded protein is CASSLNGGSGVDTEAFF.

The chain has TRBV28 and TRBJ2-7, with D possibly matching TRBD2 (6 bases). CDR3 length equals 15 residues. The V gene lost 1 base and the J gene lost 0 bases, with 10 bases spanning the gap. Per germline, CDR1 MDHEN and CDR2 SYDVKM. The CDR3 bases are TGTGCCAGCAGTTTATTCCGGGGGAACTCCTACGAGCAGTACTTC. The encoded protein is CASSLFRGNSYEQYF.

The V gene is TRBV4-3, the J gene TRBJ2-3; D possibly corresponds to TRBD1 (6 bases). V lost 1 base to trimming and J lost 5 bases, with 22 bases between them. CDR3 length: 18 amino acids. The germline CDR1 and CDR2 sequences are LGHNA and YSLEER. CDR3 coding DNA: TGCGCCAGCAGCCAAGGTGGGGGCCTCCAGGGAGTGGTAGATACGCAGTATTTT. Translated, it gives CASSQGGGLQGVVDTQYF.

This chain connects TRBV7-2 to TRBJ2-3; D gene uncertain. Germline assignment: CDR1 SGHTA and CDR2 FQGNSA. V lost 1 base and J 1 base, leaving 15 bases between the germline ends. This CDR3 spans 17 amino acids. CDR3 amino acids: CASSLVVTPSRTDTQYF. Written as DNA, the CDR3 is TGTGCCAGCAGCTTAGTAGTAACTCCCTCGCGCACAGATACGCAGTATTTT. The full variable domain, with the rest looked up from reference TRBV7-2 and TRBJ2-3, is GAGVSQSPSNKVTEKGKDVELRCDPISGHTALYWYRQSLGQGLEFLIYFQGNSAPDKSGLPSDRFSAERTGGSVSTLTIQRTQQEDSAVYLCASSLVVTPSRTDTQYFGPGTRLTVL.

This sequence joins TRBV18 and TRBJ2-1, with 10 nucleotides matching TRBD2. The germline V gene encodes CDR1 KGHSH and CDR2 LQKENI. The CDR3 is made up of 15 amino acids. V was pared by 4 bases and J by 6 bases, with 6 bases of the junction left unmatched. This chain's CDR3 is CASSQSTSGLNEQFF. The DNA for the CDR3 is TGTGCCAGCTCACAGTCGACTAGCGGGCTCAATGAGCAGTTCTTC.

The chain carries TRBV28 and TRBJ1-5; D perhaps matches TRBD1 (5 bases). Germline V lookup: CDR1 MDHEN, CDR2 SYDVKM. The V gene lost 2 bases and the J gene lost 2 bases, with 13 bases spanning the gap. The CDR3 spans 16 residues. The CDR3 is CASSLLAGPGNQPQHF. The CDR3 DNA is TGTGCCAGCAGTTTACTGGCAGGGCCAGGCAATCAGCCCCAGCATTTT.

This clone qualifies as medium-sized. This chain connects TRBV10-3 to TRBJ2-7, with unresolved D. Between the trimmed V and J ends, which lost 8 bases and 2 bases, there was a span of 28 bases. This CDR3 comprises 18 residues. Germline V gene lookup returns CDR1 ENHRY and CDR2 SYGVKD. CDR3 in amino acids: CAILRASGRSHFTYEQYF. The CDR3 bases are TGTGCCATCCTCCGGGCCAGTGGACGATCACACTTCACCTACGAGCAGTACTTC.

The chain links TRBV11-1 to TRBJ2-5; 8 bases agree with TRBD1. The CDR3 is 17 residues long. J gave up 1 base and V 5 bases, and 12 bases lay outside the gene matches. Germline V gene lookup returns CDR1 SGHAT and CDR2 FQDESV (reference sequence). CDR3 region: CASSERGTGQAQETQYF. CDR3 bases: TGTGCCAGCAGCGAAAGGGGTACGGGACAGGCCCAAGAGACCCAGTACTTC. Combining the CDR3 with reference TRBV11-1 and TRBJ2-5 gives the whole variable domain EAEVAQSPRYKITEKSQAVAFWCDPISGHATLYWYRQILGQGPELLVQFQDESVVDDSQLPKDRFSAERLKGVDSTLKIQPAELGDSAMYLCASSERGTGQAQETQYFGPGTRLLVL.

This clone was recorded a few times. The chain joins TRBV6-1 to TRBJ2-2; 9 nucleotides agree with TRBD2. The trim removed 1 base at V and 7 bases at J, leaving 4 bases unmatched. CDR1 and CDR2 (germline): MNHNS, SASEGT. This CDR3 spans 15 amino acids. CDR3 region: CASSEDDSGGGELFF. DNA of the CDR3: TGTGCCAGCAGTGAAGACGATAGCGGGGGCGGGGAGCTGTTTTTT.

The chain links TRBV20-1 to TRBJ2-5; D is ambiguous. Germline V CDR1 and CDR2: DFQATT, SNEGSKA (reference sequence). The CDR3 is made up of 11 amino acids. V shed 4 bases and J shed 2 bases, with 5 bases lying between them. CDR3 sequence (DNA): TGCAGTGCTAATACTCAAGAGACCCAGTACTTC. This translates into CSANTQETQYF.

The chain uses TRBV4-3 and TRBJ1-3, with D possibly matching TRBD1 (6 bases). The CDR3 runs 16 residues. The germline gives CDR1 LGHNA, CDR2 YSLEER. V gave up 0 bases and J gave up 4 bases, with 13 bases separating them. CDR3 DNA sequence: TGCGCCAGCAGCCAAGAGTTCCGGGGGCTGGGAAACACCATATATTTT. Translated: CASSQEFRGLGNTIYF.

In its sample, this clone was seen a few times. The chain couples TRBV28 to TRBJ1-5; possibly TRBD1 for D (5 bases). Germline V lookup: CDR1 MDHEN, CDR2 SYDVKM. There are 15 residues in the CDR3. The V and J ends lost 3 bases and 6 bases respectively, with 15 bases between them. This chain's CDR3 is CASSFRGASGQPQHF. CDR3 sequence (DNA): TGTGCCAGCAGTTTCCGGGGCGCGTCGGGTCAGCCCCAGCATTTT.

V usage is TRBV29-1 and J usage is TRBJ1-1; D perhaps matches TRBD1 (6 bases). V lost 3 bases to trimming and J lost 5 bases, with 13 bases between them. Germline V lookup: CDR1 SQVTM, CDR2 ANQGSEA. This CDR3 is 13 amino acids long. The CDR3: CSVDGGRVTEAFF. The CDR3 nucleotides are TGCAGCGTTGATGGGGGGCGGGTTACTGAAGCTTTCTTT.

This chain uses TRBV10-3 with TRBJ2-1; D is possibly TRBD2 (5 bases). The germline V gene encodes CDR1 ENHRY and CDR2 SYGVKD. Deletions cut 5 bases from V and 5 bases from J, with 13 bases between. This CDR3 is 14 amino acids long. The CDR3 DNA follows: TGTGCCATCAGTTATAACCGGGATGACAATGAGCAGTTCTTC. It codes for CAISYNRDDNEQFF.

V and J are TRBV28 and TRBJ2-1; D call uncertain. The V and J ends lost 7 bases and 0 bases respectively, with 4 bases between them. This CDR3 contains 12 residues. Germline V CDR1 and CDR2: MDHEN, SYDVKM. The CDR3 sequence: CASTSSYNEQFF. The CDR3 DNA is TGTGCCAGCACTAGCTCCTACAATGAGCAGTTCTTC.

The V and J genes are TRBV7-3 and TRBJ1-1, with 10 bases lining up with TRBD1. V was pared by 5 bases and J by 7 bases, with 7 bases of the junction left unmatched. Germline V gene sequence: CDR1 SGHTA, CDR2 FQGTGA. The length of the CDR3 is 14 residues. The CDR3 DNA follows: TGTGCCAGCAGCATTACCGGGACAGGGGATGAAGCTTTCTTT. Translation: CASSITGTGDEAFF.

The CDR3 spells CASQPGLVPDTQYF. The CDR3 nucleotides are TGTGCCTCCCAACCGGGACTAGTACCGGATACGCAGTATTTT. The rearrangement links TRBV14 to TRBJ2-3; 8 bases line up with TRBD2. Trimming cost V 11 bases and J 6 bases; bases outside gene matches: 13. Germline V gene data show CDR1 as SGHDN and CDR2 as FVKESK. This CDR3 has 14 residues.

The chain links TRBV4-3 to TRBJ2-1; D is uncertain. Trimming stripped 1 base from V and 5 bases from J, with 6 bases between. Germline V lookup: CDR1 LGHNA, CDR2 YSLEER. CDR3 length: 13 residues. The CDR3 here is CASSQVRHNEQFF. CDR3 nucleotide sequence: TGCGCCAGCAGCCAAGTGCGGCACAATGAGCAGTTCTTC.

J is TRBJ1-1 and V is TRBV9; 7 bases fit TRBD1. This CDR3 contains 13 residues. Germline lookup yields CDR1 SGDLS and CDR2 YYNGEE. V gave up 0 bases and J gave up 7 bases; unmatched junction bases: 3. The CDR3 here is CASSVVGDSEAFF. The CDR3 coding sequence is TGTGCCAGCAGCGTAGTTGGGGACAGTGAAGCTTTCTTT.

J is TRBJ2-7 and V is TRBV28; D may be TRBD1 or TRBD2 (5 bases each). Germline V CDR1 and CDR2: MDHEN, SYDVKM. The germline V and J ends were trimmed by 5 bases and 0 bases, with 8 bases remaining between them. The CDR3 has 13 amino acids. The CDR3 coding sequence is TGTGCCAGCAGTACGGGACCCTCCTACGAGCAGTACTTC. Residues: CASSTGPSYEQYF. Combining the CDR3 with reference TRBV28 and TRBJ2-7 gives the whole variable domain DVKVTQSSRYLVKRTGEKVFLECVQDMDHENMFWYRQDPGLGLRLIYFSYDVKMKEKGDIPEGYSVSREKKERFSLILESASTNQTSMYLCASSTGPSYEQYFGPGTRLTVT.